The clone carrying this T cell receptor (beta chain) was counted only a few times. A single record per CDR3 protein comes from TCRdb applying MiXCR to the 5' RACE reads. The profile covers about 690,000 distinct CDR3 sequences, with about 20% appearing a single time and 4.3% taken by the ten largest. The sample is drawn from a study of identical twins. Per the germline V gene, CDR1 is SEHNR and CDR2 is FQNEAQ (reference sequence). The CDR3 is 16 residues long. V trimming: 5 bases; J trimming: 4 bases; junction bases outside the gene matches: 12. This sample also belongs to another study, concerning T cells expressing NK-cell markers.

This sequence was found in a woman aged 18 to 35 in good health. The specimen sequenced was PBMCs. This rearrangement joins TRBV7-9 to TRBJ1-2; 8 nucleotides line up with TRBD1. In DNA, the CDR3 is TGTGCCAGCAGCCCGACAGGGGTCCCCCGTGGCTATGGCTACACCTTC. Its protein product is CASSPTGVPRGYGYTF.